This TCR beta chain came from a study of blood T cell repertoires in COVID-19. The participants were between roughly 18 and 90 years old and came from 24 US areas. The CDR3 has 12 residues. Between the trimmed V and J ends, which lost 6 bases and 4 bases, there was a span of 7 bases. CDR1 and CDR2 (germline): MNHEY, SMNVEV (reference sequence). Clones were sequenced by immunoSEQ multiplex PCR, and TCRdb holds only the in-frame ones, with some missing. Of about 400,000 clones listed, roughly 89% are singletons. This clone was observed a single time. The V gene is TRBV27, the J gene TRBJ2-1; D might be TRBD1 (6 bases). The receptor's source is a woman aged 25 to 45 who had recovered from COVID-19. Material: PBMCs or T cells enriched from blood (not recorded which). CDR3 nucleotides: TGTGCCAGCAGAACAGGGTACAATGAGCAGTTCTTC. Translated, it gives CASRTGYNEQFF.